Only a few counts were recorded for the clone carrying this TCR beta chain. What it binds is unknown. The library targeted TCRbeta and was prepared with unique molecular identifiers. TCRdb reprocessed the PCR reads via MiXCR and lists one record per CDR3 protein. This sample has about a million distinct CDR3 sequences, with about 29% found just once. The data derive from a study of T-cell reconstitution after alpha-beta-depleted transplantation in children. V lost 5 bases and J 5 bases, leaving 16 bases between the germline ends. This CDR3 contains 15 residues. Study-wide results and limits: Two months or so post-transplant, alpha-beta T cells reportedly derived from several hundred expanded graft clones.

This receptor was identified in a boy in the first two years of life who had a stem cell transplant for SCID, so the T cells may come from the graft donor. The chain links TRBV12-3 or TRBV12-4 to TRBJ1-3; D is undetermined. The sequencing used PBMCs, mostly from graft donor cells, collected 360 days after TCRalphabeta/CD19-depleted stem cell transplant. DNA of the CDR3: TGTGCCAGCAGTCAAAGCCCCAGCGTGAGAAACACCATATATTTT. It is translated as CASSQSPSVRNTIYF.